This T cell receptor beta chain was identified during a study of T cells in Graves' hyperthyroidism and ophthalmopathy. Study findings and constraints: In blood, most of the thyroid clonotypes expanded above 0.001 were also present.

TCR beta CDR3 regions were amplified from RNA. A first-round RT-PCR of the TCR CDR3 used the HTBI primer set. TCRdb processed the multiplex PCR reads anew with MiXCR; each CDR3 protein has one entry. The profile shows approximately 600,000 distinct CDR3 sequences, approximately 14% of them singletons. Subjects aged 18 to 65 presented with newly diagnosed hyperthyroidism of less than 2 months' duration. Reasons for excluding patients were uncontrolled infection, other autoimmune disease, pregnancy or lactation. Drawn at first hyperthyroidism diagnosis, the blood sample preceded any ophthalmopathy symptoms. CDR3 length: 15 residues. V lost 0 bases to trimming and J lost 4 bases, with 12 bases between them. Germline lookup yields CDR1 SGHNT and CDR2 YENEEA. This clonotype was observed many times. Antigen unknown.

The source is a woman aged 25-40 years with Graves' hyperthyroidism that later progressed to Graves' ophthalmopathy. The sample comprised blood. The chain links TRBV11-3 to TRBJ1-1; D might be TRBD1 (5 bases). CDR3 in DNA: TGTGCCAGCAGCTTAGAATCAGGGAGGCGCACTGAAGCTTTCTTT. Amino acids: CASSLESGRRTEAFF.